This TCR beta chain was observed in a study of cytomegalovirus exposure and HLA in healthy donors. Overall study results and limits: In vitro assays verified that three CMV-associated chains recognized CMV antigens specifically.

The germline CDR1 and CDR2 sequences are SGHRS and YFSETQ. The CDR3 runs 16 residues. V gave up 7 bases and J gave up 3 bases, with 17 bases separating them. Assay used: immunoSEQ multiplex PCR; TCRdb lists only in-frame clones, some missing. The top ten clones hold 2.5% to 3% of a sample with around 200,000 clones, about 80% of them seen once. Details on this clone: Its antigen is not known.

This chain joins TRBV5-1 and TRBJ1-6; possible D gene TRBD1, 5 bases. This clonotype originated in a woman aged 18-29 years in good health and CMV-seropositive. Sequenced input: PBMCs. CDR3: CASPPGRGYYNSPLHF. DNA of the CDR3: TGCGCCAGCCCGCCGGGGCGGGGCTACTATAATTCACCCCTCCACTTT. The full variable domain, in which reference TRBV5-1 and TRBJ1-6 provide the parts outside the CDR3, is KAGVTQTPRYLIKTRGQQVTLSCSPISGHRSVSWYQQTPGQGLQFLFEYFSETQRNKGNFPGRFSGRQFSNSRSEMNVSTLELGDSALYLCASPPGRGYYNSPLHFGNGTRLTVT.